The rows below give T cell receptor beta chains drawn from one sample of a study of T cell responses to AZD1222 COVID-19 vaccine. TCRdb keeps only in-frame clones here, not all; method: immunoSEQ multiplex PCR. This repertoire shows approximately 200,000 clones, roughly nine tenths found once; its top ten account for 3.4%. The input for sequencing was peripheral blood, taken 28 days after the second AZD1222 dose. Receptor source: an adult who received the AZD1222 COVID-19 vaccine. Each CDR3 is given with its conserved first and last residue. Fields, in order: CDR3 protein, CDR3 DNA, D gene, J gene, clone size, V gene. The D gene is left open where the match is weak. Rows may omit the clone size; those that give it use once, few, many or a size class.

CASSESKGLGREFLKEQFF,TGCGCCAGCAGTGAGTCGAAAGGACTTGGGCGGGAATTTTTAAAAGAGCAGTTCTTC,NA,TRBJ2-1,NA,TRBV10-1
CASSADRGTDTQYF,TGTGCCAGCAGTGCGGACAGGGGAACAGATACGCAGTATTTT,TRBD1,TRBJ2-3,once,TRBV28
CSSRKSPAYNEQFF,TGCAGCTCAAGAAAGTCACCAGCGTACAATGAGCAGTTCTTC,NA,TRBJ2-1,NA,TRBV29-1
CATSDGQLYGYTF,TGTGCCACCAGTGATGGACAGCTCTATGGCTACACCTTC,NA,TRBJ1-2,NA,TRBV24-1
CASSKRVSGATSYEQYF,TGTGCCAGCAGCAAAAGGGTTTCGGGGGCTACTTCCTACGAGCAGTACTTC,NA,TRBJ2-7,NA,TRBV21-1
CASSLIRAAGELFF,TGTGCCAGCAGCTTAATCCGGGCCGCCGGGGAGCTGTTTTTT,NA,TRBJ2-2,NA,TRBV11-3
CASSPTLGLAGSQETQYF,TGTGCCAGCTCACCAACCCTCGGGCTAGCGGGGTCCCAAGAGACCCAGTACTTC,TRBD2,TRBJ2-5,NA,TRBV18
CASSDHITDTQYF,TGTGCCAGCAGTGACCACATCACAGATACGCAGTATTTT,NA,TRBJ2-3,NA,TRBV6-4
CASSLSPGYGYTF,TGTGCCAGCAGTTTATCGCCGGGCTATGGCTACACCTTC,NA,TRBJ1-2,NA,TRBV27
CASSAGLEAFF,TGTGCCAGCAGCGCTGGACTCGAAGCTTTCTTT,NA,TRBJ1-1,NA,TRBV28
CASRSDSLGTEAFF,TGCGCCAGCAGATCTGACAGCTTGGGGACTGAAGCTTTCTTT,NA,TRBJ1-1,NA,TRBV5-1
CAIRGTSGRSTGELFF,TGTGCCATCAGGGGGACTAGCGGGAGAAGCACCGGGGAGCTGTTTTTT,TRBD2,TRBJ2-2,NA,TRBV2
CASSYAGTDTQYF,TGTGCCAGCAGCTATGCGGGCACAGATACGCAGTATTTT,NA,TRBJ2-3,NA,TRBV11-2
CASSLGLAGIGNEQFF,TGTGCCAGCAGCTTAGGACTAGCGGGAATAGGAAATGAGCAGTTCTTC,TRBD2,TRBJ2-1,NA,TRBV13
CASIHRRLPWPFF,TGTGCCAGCATCCATCGGCGACTTCCATGGCCGTTCTTC,NA,TRBJ2-1,NA,TRBV12-3/TRBV12-4
CASSPFSGGYNEQFF,TGTGCCAGCAGCCCCTTTAGCGGGGGGTACAATGAGCAGTTCTTC,TRBD2,TRBJ2-1,NA,TRBV7-3
CSVDGSGISSYNEQFF,TGCAGCGTTGATGGTAGCGGCATAAGCTCCTACAATGAGCAGTTCTTC,NA,TRBJ2-1,NA,TRBV29-1
CAISPGPLRTNEKLFF,TGTGCCATCAGCCCTGGACCTCTAAGGACTAATGAAAAACTGTTTTTT,NA,TRBJ1-4,NA,TRBV10-3
CSVLGLAGFTDTQYF,TGCAGCGTACTGGGACTAGCGGGGTTCACAGATACGCAGTATTTT,TRBD2,TRBJ2-3,NA,TRBV29-1
CASSPTQTTYNEQFF,TGTGCCAGCTCACCCACCCAGACTACCTACAATGAGCAGTTCTTC,NA,TRBJ2-1,few,TRBV18